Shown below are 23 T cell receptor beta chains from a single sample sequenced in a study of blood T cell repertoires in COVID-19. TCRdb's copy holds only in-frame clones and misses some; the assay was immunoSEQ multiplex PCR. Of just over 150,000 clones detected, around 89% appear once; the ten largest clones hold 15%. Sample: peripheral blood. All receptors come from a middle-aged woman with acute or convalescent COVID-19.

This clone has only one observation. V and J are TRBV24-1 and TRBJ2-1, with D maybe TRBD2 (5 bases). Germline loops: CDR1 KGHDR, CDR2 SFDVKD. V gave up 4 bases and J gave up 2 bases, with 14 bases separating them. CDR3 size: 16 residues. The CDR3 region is CATSDPSAATYNEQFF. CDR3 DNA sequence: TGTGCCACCAGTGACCCCTCAGCGGCAACCTACAATGAGCAGTTCTTC.

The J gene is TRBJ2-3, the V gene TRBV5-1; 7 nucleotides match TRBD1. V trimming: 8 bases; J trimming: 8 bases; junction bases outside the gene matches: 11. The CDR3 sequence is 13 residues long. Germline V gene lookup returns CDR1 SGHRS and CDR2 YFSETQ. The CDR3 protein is CASTGQDLITQYF. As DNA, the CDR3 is TGCGCCAGTACAGGACAGGACTTAATTACGCAGTATTTT.

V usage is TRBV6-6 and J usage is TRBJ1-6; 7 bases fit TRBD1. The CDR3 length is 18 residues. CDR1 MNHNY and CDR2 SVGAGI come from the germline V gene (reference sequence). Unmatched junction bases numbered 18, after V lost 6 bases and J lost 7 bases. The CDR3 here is CASSRLLTGQVENSPLHF. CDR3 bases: TGTGCCAGCAGCCGACTACTGACCGGACAGGTCGAAAATTCACCCCTCCACTTT.

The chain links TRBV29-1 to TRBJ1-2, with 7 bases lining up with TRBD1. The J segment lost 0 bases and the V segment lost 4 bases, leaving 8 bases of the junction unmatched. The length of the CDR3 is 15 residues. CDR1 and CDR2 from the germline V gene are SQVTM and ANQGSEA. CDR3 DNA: TGCAGCGTTGGTGGGGACAGTCGAGCTAACTATGGCTACACCTTC. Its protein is CSVGGDSRANYGYTF.

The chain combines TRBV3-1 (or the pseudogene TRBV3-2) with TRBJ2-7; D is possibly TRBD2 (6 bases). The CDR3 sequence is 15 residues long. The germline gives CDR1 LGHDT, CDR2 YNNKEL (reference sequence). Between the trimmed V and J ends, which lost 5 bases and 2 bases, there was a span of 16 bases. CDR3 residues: CASSDPGTLPYEQYF. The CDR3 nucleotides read TGTGCCAGCAGCGATCCCGGGACTCTCCCCTACGAGCAGTACTTC.

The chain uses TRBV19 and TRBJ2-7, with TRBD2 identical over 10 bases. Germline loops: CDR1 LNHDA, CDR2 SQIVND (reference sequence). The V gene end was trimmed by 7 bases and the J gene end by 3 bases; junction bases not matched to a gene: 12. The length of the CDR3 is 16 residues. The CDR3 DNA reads TGTGCCAGTAAAAAGGCTAGCGGGAGCCTTAACTACGAGCAGTACTTC. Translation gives CASKKASGSLNYEQYF.

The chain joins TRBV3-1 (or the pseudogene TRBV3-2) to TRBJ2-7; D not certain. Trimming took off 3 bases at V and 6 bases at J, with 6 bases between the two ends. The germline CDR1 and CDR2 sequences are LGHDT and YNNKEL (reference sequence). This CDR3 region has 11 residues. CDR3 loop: CASSHSREQYF. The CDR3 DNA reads TGTGCCAGCAGCCACTCCCGCGAGCAGTACTTC.

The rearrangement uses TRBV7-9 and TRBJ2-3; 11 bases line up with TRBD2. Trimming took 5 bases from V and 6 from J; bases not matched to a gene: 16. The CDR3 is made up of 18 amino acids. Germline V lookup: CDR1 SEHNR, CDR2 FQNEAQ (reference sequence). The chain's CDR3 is CASSTDRKLAGVADTQYF. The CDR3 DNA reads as TGTGCCAGCAGCACAGACCGGAAACTAGCGGGAGTCGCGGATACGCAGTATTTT.

DNA for the CDR3: TGTGCCAGCAGTCGGACAGGGTGGGGAGCTTTCTTT. Translated: CASSRTGWGAFF. The chain has TRBV12-3 or TRBV12-4 and TRBJ1-1; 8 positions match TRBD1. The CDR3 is made up of 12 amino acids. The V segment lost 5 bases and the J segment 10 bases; nucleotides outside the gene matches: 6.

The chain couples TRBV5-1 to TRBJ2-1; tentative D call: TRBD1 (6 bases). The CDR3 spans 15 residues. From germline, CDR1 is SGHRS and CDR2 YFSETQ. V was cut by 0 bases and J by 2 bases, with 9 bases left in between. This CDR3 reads CASSLVRDTYNEQFF. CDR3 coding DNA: TGCGCCAGCAGCTTGGTAAGGGACACCTACAATGAGCAGTTCTTC.

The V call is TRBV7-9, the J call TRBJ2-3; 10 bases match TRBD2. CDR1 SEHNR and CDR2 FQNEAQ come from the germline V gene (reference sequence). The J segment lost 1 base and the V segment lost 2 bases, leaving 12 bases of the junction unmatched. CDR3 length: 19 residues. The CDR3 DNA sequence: TGTGCCAGCAGCTTAAGGGGCCTAGCGGGAGTCATGGGCACAGATACGCAGTATTTT. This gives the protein CASSLRGLAGVMGTDTQYF.

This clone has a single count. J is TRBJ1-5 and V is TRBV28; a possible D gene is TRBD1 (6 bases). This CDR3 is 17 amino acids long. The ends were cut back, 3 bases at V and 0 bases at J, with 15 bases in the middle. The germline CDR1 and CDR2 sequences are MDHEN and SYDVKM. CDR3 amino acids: CASSFQGQIYSNQPQHF. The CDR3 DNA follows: TGTGCCAGCAGTTTTCAAGGACAGATCTATAGCAATCAGCCCCAGCATTTT.

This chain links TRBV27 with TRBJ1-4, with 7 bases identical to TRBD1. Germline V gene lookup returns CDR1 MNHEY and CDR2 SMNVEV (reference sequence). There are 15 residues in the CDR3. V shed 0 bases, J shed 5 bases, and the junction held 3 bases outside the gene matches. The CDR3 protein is CASSLSRTGNEKLFF. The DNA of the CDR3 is TGTGCCAGCAGTTTATCGCGGACAGGAAATGAAAAACTGTTTTTT.

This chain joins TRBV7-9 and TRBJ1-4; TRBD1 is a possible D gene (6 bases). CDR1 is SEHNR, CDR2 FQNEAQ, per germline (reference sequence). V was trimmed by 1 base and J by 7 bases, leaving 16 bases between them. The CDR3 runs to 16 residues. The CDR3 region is CASSLVGGQSTEKLFF. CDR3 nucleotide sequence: TGTGCCAGCAGCTTAGTCGGTGGACAGTCGACTGAAAAACTGTTTTTT.

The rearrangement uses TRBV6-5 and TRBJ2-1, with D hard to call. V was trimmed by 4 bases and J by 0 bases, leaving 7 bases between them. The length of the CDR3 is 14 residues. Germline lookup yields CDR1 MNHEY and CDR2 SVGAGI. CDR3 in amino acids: CASSLFSSYNEQFF. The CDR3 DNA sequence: TGTGCCAGCAGTTTATTTAGCTCCTACAATGAGCAGTTCTTC.

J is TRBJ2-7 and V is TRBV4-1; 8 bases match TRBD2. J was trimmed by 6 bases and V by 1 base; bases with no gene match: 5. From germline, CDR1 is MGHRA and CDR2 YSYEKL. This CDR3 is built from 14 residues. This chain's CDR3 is CASSQVQAGGEQYF. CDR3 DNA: TGCGCCAGCAGCCAAGTACAGGCGGGGGGCGAGCAGTACTTC.

The CDR3: CASSYQRTSQYF. CDR3 sequence (DNA): TGTGCCAGCAGTTACCAAAGGACTAGTCAGTATTTT. This rearrangement joins TRBV6-2 or TRBV6-3 to TRBJ2-3; 7 bases match TRBD2. Trimming at V came to 2 bases and at J to 12 bases, leaving 5 bases not matched to a gene. The CDR3 runs 12 residues. Germline values: CDR1 MNHEY, CDR2 SVGEGT.

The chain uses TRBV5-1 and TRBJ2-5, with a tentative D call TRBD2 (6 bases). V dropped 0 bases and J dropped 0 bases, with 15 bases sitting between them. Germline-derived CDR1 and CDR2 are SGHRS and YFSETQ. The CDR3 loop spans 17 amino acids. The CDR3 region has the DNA TGCGCCAGCAGCTTGGCCATCGCGGGACCGTACCAAGAGACCCAGTACTTC. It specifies CASSLAIAGPYQETQYF.

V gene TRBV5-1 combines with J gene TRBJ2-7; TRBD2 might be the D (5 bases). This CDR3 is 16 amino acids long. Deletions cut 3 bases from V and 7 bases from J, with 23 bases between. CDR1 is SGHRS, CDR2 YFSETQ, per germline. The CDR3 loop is CASSSSGGLHSGEQYF. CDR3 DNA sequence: TGCGCCAGCAGCTCCTCAGGAGGTCTCCATTCGGGGGAGCAGTACTTC.

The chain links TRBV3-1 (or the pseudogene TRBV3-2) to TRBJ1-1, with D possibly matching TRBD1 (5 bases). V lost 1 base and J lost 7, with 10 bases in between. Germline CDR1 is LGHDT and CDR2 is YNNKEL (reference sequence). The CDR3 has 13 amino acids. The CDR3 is CASSQVGVSEAFF. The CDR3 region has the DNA TGTGCCAGCAGCCAAGTAGGGGTGAGTGAAGCTTTCTTT.

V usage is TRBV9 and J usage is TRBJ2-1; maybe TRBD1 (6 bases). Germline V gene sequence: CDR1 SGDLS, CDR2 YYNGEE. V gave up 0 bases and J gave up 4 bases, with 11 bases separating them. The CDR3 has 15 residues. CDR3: CASSVVQDSYNEQFF. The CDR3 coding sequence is TGTGCCAGCAGCGTAGTTCAGGACAGTTACAATGAGCAGTTCTTC.

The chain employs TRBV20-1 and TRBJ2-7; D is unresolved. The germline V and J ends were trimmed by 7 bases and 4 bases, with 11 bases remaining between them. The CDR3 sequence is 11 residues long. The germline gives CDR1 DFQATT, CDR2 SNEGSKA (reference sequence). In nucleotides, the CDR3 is TGCAGTGTCAGAGGTGTTTACGAGCAGTACTTC. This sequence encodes CSVRGVYEQYF.

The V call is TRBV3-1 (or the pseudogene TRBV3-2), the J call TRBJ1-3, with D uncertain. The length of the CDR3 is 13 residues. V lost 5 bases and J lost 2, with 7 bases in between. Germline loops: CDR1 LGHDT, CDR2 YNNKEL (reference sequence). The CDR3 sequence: CASSDTPGNTIYF. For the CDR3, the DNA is TGTGCCAGCAGCGACACTCCTGGAAACACCATATATTTT.